The next 12 T cell receptor beta chains were all read from a single sample in a study of T cell responses to AZD1222 COVID-19 vaccine. The assay was immunoSEQ multiplex PCR, and TCRdb's table has in-frame clones only and misses some. The sample lists fewer than 200,000 clones, 88% occurring once. The sample here was peripheral blood, taken on day 0 of AZD1222 vaccination. Receptor source: an adult in good health.

This clone has just one count. V gene TRBV7-9 combines with J gene TRBJ1-4, with D perhaps matching TRBD1 (5 bases). CDR1 and CDR2 from the germline V gene are SEHNR and FQNEAQ (reference sequence). Trimming shortened V by 5 bases and J by 8 bases, and 15 bases separated the two germline ends. The CDR3 runs to 14 residues. CDR3 protein: CASSPDSLGEKLFF. CDR3 DNA: TGTGCCAGCAGCCCCGACAGCCTGGGGGAAAAACTGTTTTTT.

In this sample, this clone turned up once. The V and J genes are TRBV6-5 and TRBJ1-2; no clear D gene. The CDR3 consists of 12 residues. Germline lookup yields CDR1 MNHEY and CDR2 SVGAGI. V was trimmed by 6 bases and J by 8 bases, leaving 13 bases between them. CDR3 coding DNA: TGTGCCAGCAGAACGGGAGGGAGGGGCTACACCTTC. Translated, it gives CASRTGGRGYTF.

This chain joins TRBV7-9 and TRBJ2-1; D is unresolved. Trimming took 4 bases from V and 12 from J, leaving 19 bases between them. There are 14 residues in the CDR3. Germline V gene data show CDR1 as SEHNR and CDR2 as FQNEAQ (reference sequence). The CDR3 loop is CASSWRQGTPRQFF. DNA of the CDR3: TGTGCCAGCAGCTGGCGTCAAGGAACCCCAAGGCAGTTCTTC. The whole variable domain, remainder taken from reference TRBV7-9 and TRBJ2-1, is DTGVSQNPRHKITKRGQNVTFRCDPISEHNRLYWYRQTLGQGPEFLTYFQNEAQLEKSRLLSDRFSAERPKGSFSTLEIQRTEQGDSAMYLCASSWRQGTPRQFFGPGTRLTVL.

This clone appeared once. This chain joins TRBV2 and TRBJ2-5; 8 bases are shared with TRBD2. The CDR3 sequence is 12 residues long. Germline assignment: CDR1 SNHLY and CDR2 FYNNEI. The V gene end was trimmed by 2 bases and the J gene end by 7 bases; junction bases not matched to a gene: 0. CDR3: CASSESGGTQYF. Written as DNA, the CDR3 is TGTGCCAGCAGTGAAAGCGGGGGGACCCAGTACTTC.

The rearrangement joins TRBV4-1 to TRBJ1-2, with a weak D call TRBD1 (6 bases). V was trimmed by 1 base and J by 5 bases, leaving 14 bases between them. Germline V gene data show CDR1 as MGHRA and CDR2 as YSYEKL. The CDR3 loop spans 15 amino acids. CDR3 protein: CASSQGPGQNYGYTF. CDR3 DNA: TGCGCCAGCAGCCAAGGTCCGGGACAAAATTATGGCTACACCTTC.

The V gene is TRBV30, the J gene TRBJ1-1; possibly TRBD1 for D (5 bases). The V gene's germline CDR1 is GTSNPN and CDR2 SVGIG (reference sequence). The CDR3 consists of 15 residues. V lost 4 bases, J lost 4 bases, and 19 bases lay in between. The CDR3 spells CAWTLGQGRGTEAFF. The CDR3 bases are TGTGCCTGGACCCTGGGCCAGGGTAGGGGCACTGAAGCTTTCTTT.

The rearrangement uses TRBV6-5 and TRBJ1-5; D gene unclear. CDR3 length equals 12 residues. Germline V gene data show CDR1 as MNHEY and CDR2 as SVGAGI. V gave up 7 bases and J gave up 2 bases, with 6 bases separating them. In DNA form, the CDR3 reads TGTGCCAGCATGGGCGGCAATCAGCCCCAGCATTTT. This codes for CASMGGNQPQHF.

The rearrangement joins TRBV11-2 to TRBJ1-1; D perhaps matches TRBD1 (6 bases). The CDR3 runs to 15 residues. Germline V CDR1 and CDR2: SGHAT, FQNNGV. Trimming removed 0 bases at V and 3 bases at J, with 11 bases between. The CDR3: CASSLDRTAYTEAFF. CDR3 nucleotides: TGTGCCAGCAGCTTAGATCGGACAGCCTACACTGAAGCTTTCTTT.

The chain is built from TRBV5-8 and TRBJ2-3; no firm D call. V lost 2 bases and J lost 2, with 15 bases in between. This CDR3 is built from 16 residues. Germline CDR1 is SGHTS and CDR2 is YDEGEE. In nucleotides, the CDR3 is TGTGCCAGCAGCTTTCCCTCGGCTGGACCCACAGATACGCAGTATTTT. Amino acids: CASSFPSAGPTDTQYF. Looking up the rest from reference TRBV5-8 and TRBJ2-3 gives the full variable domain: EAGVTQSPTHLIKTRGQQATLRCSPISGHTSVYWYQQALGLGLQFLLWYDEGEERNRGNFPPRFSGRQFPNYSSELNVNALELEDSALYLCASSFPSAGPTDTQYFGPGTRLTVL.

This chain joins TRBV10-3 and TRBJ2-7, with unresolved D. CDR1 and CDR2 from the germline V gene are ENHRY and SYGVKD. Trimming shortened V by 11 bases and J by 4 bases, and 21 bases separated the two germline ends. This CDR3 contains 14 residues. The CDR3 sequence is CASSRAQREYEQYF. The DNA of the CDR3 is TGTGCCTCCTCCCGGGCCCAAAGGGAATACGAGCAGTACTTC.

The chain has TRBV16 and TRBJ2-2, with D possibly being TRBD1 (5 bases). There are 17 residues in the CDR3. With 0 bases removed from V and 0 bases from J, the gap between germline ends came to 11 bases. CDR1 is KGHSY, CDR2 FQNENV, per germline. In DNA, the CDR3 is TGTGCCAGCAGCCAATCGAGCCCCAGGGCGAACACCGGGGAGCTGTTTTTT. This sequence encodes CASSQSSPRANTGELFF.

This chain uses TRBV7-2 with TRBJ2-5; 10 bases fit TRBD2. The junction had 8 bases not matched to a gene; V was cut back by 5 bases and J by 5 bases. Germline CDR1 is SGHTA and CDR2 is FQGNSA. The CDR3 is made up of 15 amino acids. CDR3 in amino acids: CASSPAGGFGETQYF. The CDR3 DNA follows: TGTGCCAGCAGCCCAGCGGGGGGGTTCGGGGAGACCCAGTACTTC.